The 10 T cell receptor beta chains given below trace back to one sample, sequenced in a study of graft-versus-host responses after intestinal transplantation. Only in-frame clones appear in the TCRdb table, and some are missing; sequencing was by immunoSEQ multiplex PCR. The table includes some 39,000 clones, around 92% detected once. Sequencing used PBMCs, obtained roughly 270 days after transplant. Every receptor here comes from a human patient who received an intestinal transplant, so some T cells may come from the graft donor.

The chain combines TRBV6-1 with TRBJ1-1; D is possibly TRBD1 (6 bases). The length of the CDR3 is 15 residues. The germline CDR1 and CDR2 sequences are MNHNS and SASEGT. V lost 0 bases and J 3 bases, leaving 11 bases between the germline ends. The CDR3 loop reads CASSEAATGYTEAFF. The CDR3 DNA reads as TGTGCCAGCAGTGAAGCCGCCACAGGGTACACTGAAGCTTTCTTT.

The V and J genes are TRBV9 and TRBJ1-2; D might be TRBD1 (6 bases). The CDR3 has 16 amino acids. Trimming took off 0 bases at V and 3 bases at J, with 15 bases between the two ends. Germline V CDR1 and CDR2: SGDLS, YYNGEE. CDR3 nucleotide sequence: TGTGCCAGCAGCGTAGGTACGGGGGCGCCGGACTATGGCTACACCTTC. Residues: CASSVGTGAPDYGYTF.

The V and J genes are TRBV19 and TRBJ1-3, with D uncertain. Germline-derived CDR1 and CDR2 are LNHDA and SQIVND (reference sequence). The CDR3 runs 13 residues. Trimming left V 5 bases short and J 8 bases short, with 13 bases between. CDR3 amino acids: CASSPPPGHTIYF. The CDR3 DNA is TGTGCCAGTAGTCCGCCCCCTGGCCACACCATATATTTT.

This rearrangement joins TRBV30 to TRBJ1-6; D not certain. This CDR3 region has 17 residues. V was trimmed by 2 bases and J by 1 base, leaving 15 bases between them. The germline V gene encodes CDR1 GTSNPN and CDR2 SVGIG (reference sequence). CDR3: CAWSYRADRSYNSPLHF. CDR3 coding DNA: TGTGCCTGGAGTTATAGGGCCGACCGATCCTATAATTCACCCCTCCACTTT.

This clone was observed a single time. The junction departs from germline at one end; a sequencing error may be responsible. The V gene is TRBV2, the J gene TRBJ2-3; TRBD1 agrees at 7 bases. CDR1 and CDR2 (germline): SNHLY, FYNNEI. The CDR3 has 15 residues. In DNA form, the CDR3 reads TGCATTGTAGTTACATCGGACAGGAATTTGGGTACGCAGTATTTT. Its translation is CIVVTSDRNLGTQYF.

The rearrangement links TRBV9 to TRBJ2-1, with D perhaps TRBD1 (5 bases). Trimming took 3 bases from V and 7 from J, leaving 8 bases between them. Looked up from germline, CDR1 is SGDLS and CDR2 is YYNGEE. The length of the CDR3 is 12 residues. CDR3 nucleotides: TGTGCCAGCAGCGCCAGGGCAAATGAGCAGTTCTTC. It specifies CASSARANEQFF.

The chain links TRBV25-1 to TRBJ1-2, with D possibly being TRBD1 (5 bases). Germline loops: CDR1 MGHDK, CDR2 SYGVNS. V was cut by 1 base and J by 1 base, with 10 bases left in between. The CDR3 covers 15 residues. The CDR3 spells CASSELGEGNYGYTF. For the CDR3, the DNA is TGTGCCAGCAGTGAATTAGGGGAAGGTAACTATGGCTACACCTTC.

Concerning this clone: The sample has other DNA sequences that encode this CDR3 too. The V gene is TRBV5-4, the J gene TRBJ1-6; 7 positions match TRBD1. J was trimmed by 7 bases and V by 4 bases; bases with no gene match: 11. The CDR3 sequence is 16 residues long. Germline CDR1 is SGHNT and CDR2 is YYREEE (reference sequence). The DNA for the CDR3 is TGTGCCAGCAGCCCAGGGGGGGGACAGATAAATTCACCCCTCCACTTT. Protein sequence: CASSPGGGQINSPLHF.

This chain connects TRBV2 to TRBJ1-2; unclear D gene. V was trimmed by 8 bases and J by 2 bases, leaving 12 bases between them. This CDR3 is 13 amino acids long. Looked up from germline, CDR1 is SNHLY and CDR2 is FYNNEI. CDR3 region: CASGAEANYGYTF. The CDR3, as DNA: TGTGCCAGCGGTGCAGAGGCAAACTATGGCTACACCTTC.

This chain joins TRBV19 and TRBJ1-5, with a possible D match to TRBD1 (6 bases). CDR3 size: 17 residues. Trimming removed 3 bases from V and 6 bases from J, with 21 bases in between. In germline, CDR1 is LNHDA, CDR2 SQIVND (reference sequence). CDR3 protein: CASSIRQGNYVGQPQHF. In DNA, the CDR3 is TGTGCCAGTAGTATTAGGCAGGGGAACTATGTAGGTCAGCCCCAGCATTTT. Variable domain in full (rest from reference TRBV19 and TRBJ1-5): DGGITQSPKYLFRKEGQNVTLSCEQNLNHDAMYWYRQDPGQGLRLIYYSQIVNDFQKGDIAEGYSVSREKKESFPLTVTSAQKNPTAFYLCASSIRQGNYVGQPQHFGDGTRLSIL.